This is a list of T cell receptor beta chains from one sample in a study of blood T cell repertoires in COVID-19. Data came from immunoSEQ multiplex PCR; TCRdb stores just in-frame clones and leaves some out. The sample contains roughly 230,000 clones, around 92% of which appear only once. Sequenced sample: PBMCs or T cells enriched from blood (not recorded which). The source is a woman aged 30 to 39 with acute COVID-19. CDR3s include the opening cysteine and the closing phenylalanine or tryptophan. D genes are given only for firm matches. Expanded clones get a size class; other rows say once, few or many, or leave the size out.

v_call: TRBV3-1/TRBV3-2
clone_size: NA
j_call: TRBJ2-1
d_call: TRBD2
cdr3_aa: CASSQVPLAGGTDEQFF
cdr3_nt: TGTGCCAGCAGCCAGGTCCCTCTAGCGGGGGGGACGGATGAGCAGTTCTTC

v_call: TRBV19
clone_size: NA
j_call: TRBJ1-2
d_call: NA
cdr3_aa: CASTVRDDYGYTF
cdr3_nt: TGTGCCAGTACAGTGCGGGACGACTATGGCTACACCTTC

v_call: TRBV7-3
clone_size: NA
j_call: TRBJ2-5
d_call: NA
cdr3_aa: CASSPTGLAETQYF
cdr3_nt: TGTGCCAGCAGCCCAACAGGGTTGGCAGAGACCCAGTACTTC

v_call: TRBV28
clone_size: NA
j_call: TRBJ2-7
d_call: NA
cdr3_aa: CASSGGATGTYEQYF
cdr3_nt: TGTGCCAGCAGTGGGGGGGCCACTGGGACCTACGAGCAGTACTTC

v_call: TRBV30
clone_size: NA
j_call: TRBJ1-6
d_call: NA
cdr3_aa: CAWSVLRGQPNSPLHF
cdr3_nt: TGTGCCTGGAGTGTACTTAGGGGCCAGCCAAATTCACCCCTCCACTTT

v_call: TRBV18
clone_size: NA
j_call: TRBJ1-3
d_call: NA
cdr3_aa: CASSPGGSSGNTIYF
cdr3_nt: TGTGCCAGCTCACCTGGAGGGAGCTCTGGAAACACCATATATTTT

v_call: TRBV7-2
clone_size: NA
j_call: TRBJ1-1
d_call: TRBD1
cdr3_aa: CASSQTGRGTEAFF
cdr3_nt: TGTGCCAGCAGCCAGACAGGGCGTGGTACTGAAGCTTTCTTT

v_call: TRBV5-1
clone_size: NA
j_call: TRBJ2-7
d_call: NA
cdr3_aa: CASSLVGQTYEQYF
cdr3_nt: TGCGCCAGCAGCTTGGTTGGACAGACCTACGAGCAGTACTTC

v_call: TRBV5-8
clone_size: NA
j_call: TRBJ2-7
d_call: TRBD1
cdr3_aa: CASSLGGRGLAEQYF
cdr3_nt: TGTGCCAGCAGCTTAGGGGGCAGGGGCCTAGCCGAGCAGTACTTC

v_call: TRBV6-5
clone_size: NA
j_call: TRBJ1-1
d_call: TRBD1
cdr3_aa: CASSYRTGVTEAFF
cdr3_nt: TGTGCCAGCAGTTATCGCACAGGGGTCACTGAAGCTTTCTTT

v_call: TRBV7-8
clone_size: NA
j_call: TRBJ1-5
d_call: NA
cdr3_aa: CASSLAGGGRGNQPQHF
cdr3_nt: TGTGCCAGCAGCTTAGCGGGGGGGGGTAGAGGCAATCAGCCCCAGCATTTT

v_call: TRBV9
clone_size: NA
j_call: TRBJ1-2
d_call: NA
cdr3_aa: CASSVGEIYTF
cdr3_nt: TGTGCCAGCAGCGTAGGAGAGATCTACACCTTC

v_call: TRBV5-8
clone_size: NA
j_call: TRBJ1-1
d_call: NA
cdr3_aa: CASSLDGRADAEAFF
cdr3_nt: TGTGCCAGCAGCTTGGATGGCAGGGCGGATGCTGAAGCTTTCTTT

v_call: TRBV3-1/TRBV3-2
clone_size: NA
j_call: TRBJ1-2
d_call: NA
cdr3_aa: CASSQAKLPLYGYTF
cdr3_nt: TGTGCCAGCAGCCAAGCGAAGCTCCCTTTATATGGCTACACCTTC

v_call: TRBV30
clone_size: NA
j_call: TRBJ1-4
d_call: TRBD1
cdr3_aa: CAWSVGDRGRGEKLFF
cdr3_nt: TGTGCCTGGAGTGTAGGGGACAGGGGAAGGGGTGAAAAACTGTTTTTT

v_call: TRBV30
clone_size: once
j_call: TRBJ2-5
d_call: NA
cdr3_aa: CACAMWGGAQETQYF
cdr3_nt: TGTGCCTGTGCGATGTGGGGGGGGGCCCAAGAGACCCAGTACTTC